The 16 T cell receptor beta chains listed next were all sequenced from one sample in a study of cytomegalovirus exposure and HLA in healthy donors. Researchers ran the PCR with 60 Vbeta and 13 Jbeta primers. Libraries were prepared by immunoSEQ multiplex PCR; TCRdb keeps only in-frame clonotypes and omits some of them. Here the sample spans roughly 300,000 clones, about nine tenths being singletons. The sequenced sample consisted of PBMCs. Receptors originate from a man between 35 and 55 years old in good health and CMV-seropositive.

The chain is built from TRBV5-4 and TRBJ2-3; 10 bases are a match to TRBD2. J lost 3 bases, V lost 1 base, and 8 bases had no gene match. The CDR3 spans 17 residues. Per the germline V gene, CDR1 is SGHNT and CDR2 is YYREEE (reference sequence). CDR3: CASSLKDEGLATDTQYF. As DNA, the CDR3 is TGTGCCAGCAGCTTGAAGGACGAGGGACTAGCGACAGATACGCAGTATTTT.

V gene TRBV7-2 combines with J gene TRBJ2-7; D possibly corresponds to TRBD2 (7 bases). Between the trimmed V and J ends, which lost 5 bases and 0 bases, there was a span of 17 bases. CDR1 is SGHTA and CDR2 is FQGNSA in the germline V gene. The CDR3 is 16 residues long. DNA of the CDR3: TGTGCCAGCAGCCCAGGTGGGGGGGGCCACTCCTACGAGCAGTACTTC. It specifies CASSPGGGGHSYEQYF.

The chain joins TRBV5-1 to TRBJ2-5; 7 bases are shared with TRBD2. This CDR3 is built from 15 residues. CDR1 and CDR2 from the germline V gene are SGHRS and YFSETQ. V lost 4 bases to trimming and J lost 5 bases; unmatched junction nucleotides: 11. In DNA, the CDR3 is TGCGCCAGCAGCCCCCTCCTGGGGGGGTCGGAGACCCAGTACTTC. Amino acid sequence: CASSPLLGGSETQYF.

The chain joins TRBV28 to TRBJ1-2; 8 nucleotides match TRBD1. Germline V lookup: CDR1 MDHEN, CDR2 SYDVKM. CDR3 length: 14 residues. The J segment lost 7 bases and the V segment lost 10 bases, leaving 14 bases of the junction unmatched. In nucleotides, the CDR3 is TGTGCCACCAAGACAGGGGCGCGTCCCTCTGGCTACACCTTC. Amino acids: CATKTGARPSGYTF.

V gene TRBV5-4 combines with J gene TRBJ2-3, with 14 nucleotides matching TRBD2. The CDR3 has 18 amino acids. Trimming at V came to 5 bases and at J to 1 base, leaving 9 bases not matched to a gene. In germline, CDR1 is SGHNT, CDR2 YYREEE (reference sequence). The CDR3 region has the DNA TGTGCCAGCAGTTCCGGGACTAGCGGGAGTAAGGGCACAGATACGCAGTATTTT. Translation gives CASSSGTSGSKGTDTQYF.

This chain links TRBV9 with TRBJ2-7; 7 bases align to TRBD1. The CDR3 length is 14 residues. Trimming removed 1 base from V and 1 base from J; junction bases left unmatched: 2. Germline values: CDR1 SGDLS, CDR2 YYNGEE. The CDR3 nucleotides are TGTGCCAGCAGCGTAACGACAGGGTCCTACGAGCAGTACTTC. Amino acids: CASSVTTGSYEQYF.

The rearrangement joins TRBV5-6 to TRBJ2-7, with 9 nucleotides matching TRBD1. The V gene's germline CDR1 is SGHDT and CDR2 YYEEEE. The CDR3 consists of 13 residues. With 4 bases clipped from V and 5 bases from J, the junction kept 4 bases outside the gene matches. CDR3: CASSGGDRDEQYF. Written as DNA, the CDR3 is TGTGCCAGCAGCGGGGGGGACAGGGACGAGCAGTACTTC.

The chain links TRBV4-1 to TRBJ1-6, with TRBD1 as a possible D gene (6 bases). V was shortened by 1 base and J by 6 bases, with 10 bases between the two germline ends. There are 15 residues in the CDR3. The germline V gene has CDR1 MGHRA and CDR2 YSYEKL. The chain's CDR3 is CASSQGNRANSPLHF. CDR3 in DNA: TGCGCCAGCAGCCAAGGGAACAGGGCTAATTCACCCCTCCACTTT.

This chain links TRBV5-1 with TRBJ1-2; D gene ambiguous. V was cut by 0 bases and J by 3 bases, with 12 bases left in between. Germline V gene sequence: CDR1 SGHRS, CDR2 YFSETQ. The CDR3 has 15 residues. The chain's CDR3 is CASSLVPQRDYGYTF. In DNA form, the CDR3 reads TGCGCCAGCAGCTTGGTACCCCAACGGGACTATGGCTACACCTTC.

The V gene is TRBV6-6, the J gene TRBJ2-7, with 10 bases lining up with TRBD2. In germline, CDR1 is MNHNY, CDR2 SVGAGI (reference sequence). This CDR3 comprises 16 residues. The ends lost 2 bases at V and 2 bases at J; junction bases unmatched: 6. The CDR3 sequence is CASSYPPLAGAYEQYF. CDR3 nucleotide sequence: TGTGCCAGCAGTTACCCCCCTCTAGCGGGGGCCTACGAGCAGTACTTC.

This sequence joins TRBV11-2 and TRBJ1-5; D might be TRBD1 (5 bases). Germline V gene sequence: CDR1 SGHAT, CDR2 FQNNGV. Trimming took 5 bases from V and 0 from J, leaving 11 bases between them. The CDR3 covers 15 residues. The CDR3 DNA is TGTGCCAGCAGCGGGGGGACCTATAGCAATCAGCCCCAGCATTTT. It translates to CASSGGTYSNQPQHF.

This chain joins TRBV6-5 and TRBJ2-7; 7 nucleotides line up with TRBD1. V lost 0 bases to trimming and J lost 4 bases; unmatched junction nucleotides: 0. CDR1 and CDR2 (germline): MNHEY, SVGAGI. This CDR3 is built from 13 residues. The CDR3 nucleotides read TGTGCCAGCAGTTACTCGACAGGGTACGAGCAGTACTTC. Translation: CASSYSTGYEQYF.

This chain links TRBV9 with TRBJ2-3, with TRBD2 identical over 7 bases. The V gene's germline CDR1 is SGDLS and CDR2 YYNGEE. This CDR3 is built from 17 residues. With 4 bases clipped from V and 0 bases from J, the junction kept 11 bases outside the gene matches. The DNA for the CDR3 is TGTGCCAGCAGCCCCTTTGGGCTAGCGGAGAGCACAGATACGCAGTATTTT. Residues: CASSPFGLAESTDTQYF.

There are a few counts of this clone. The chain recombines TRBV28 with TRBJ2-7, with D tentatively TRBD1 (5 bases). The germline gives CDR1 MDHEN, CDR2 SYDVKM. The CDR3 sequence is 12 residues long. Trimming took 8 bases from V and 4 from J, leaving 12 bases between them. The CDR3 sequence is CASQSGFYEQYF. CDR3 sequence (DNA): TGTGCCAGCCAATCAGGGTTTTACGAGCAGTACTTC.

The chain links TRBV11-2 to TRBJ2-2, with TRBD2 identical over 14 bases. This CDR3 contains 16 residues. CDR1 and CDR2 (germline): SGHAT, FQNNGV. The junction had 4 bases not matched to a gene; V was cut back by 5 bases and J by 5 bases. The CDR3 DNA reads as TGTGCCAGCAGCCCACGACTAGCGGGAGGGACCGGGGAGCTGTTTTTT. It specifies CASSPRLAGGTGELFF.

V and J are TRBV28 and TRBJ1-1, with 7 positions matching TRBD1. Germline V gives CDR1 MDHEN, CDR2 SYDVKM. This CDR3 is built from 14 residues. The V segment lost 5 bases and the J segment 4 bases; nucleotides outside the gene matches: 7. DNA of the CDR3: TGTGCCAGCAGTCGACAGGGCGGAGGCACTGAAGCTTTCTTT. Translating it yields CASSRQGGGTEAFF.